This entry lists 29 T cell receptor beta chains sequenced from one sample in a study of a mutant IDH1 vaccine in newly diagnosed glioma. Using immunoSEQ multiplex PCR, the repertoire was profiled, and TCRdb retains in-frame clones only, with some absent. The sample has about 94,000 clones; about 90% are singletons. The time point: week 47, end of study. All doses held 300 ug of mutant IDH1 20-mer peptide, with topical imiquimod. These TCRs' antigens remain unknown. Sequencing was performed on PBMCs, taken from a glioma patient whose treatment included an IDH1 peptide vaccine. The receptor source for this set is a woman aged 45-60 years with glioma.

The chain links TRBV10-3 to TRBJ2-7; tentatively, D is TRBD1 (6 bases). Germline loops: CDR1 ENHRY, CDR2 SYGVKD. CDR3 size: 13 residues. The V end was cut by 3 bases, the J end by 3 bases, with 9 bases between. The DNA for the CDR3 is TGTGCCATCAGTGAAGGCAGGGGCTACGAGCAGTACTTC. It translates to CAISEGRGYEQYF.

As DNA, the CDR3 is TGTGCCAGCACGGTGGGGGGGTCCGGGACTACCCCAAGGGATACGCAGTATTTT. Its protein product is CASTVGGSGTTPRDTQYF. The V and J genes are TRBV28 and TRBJ2-3; the match to TRBD2 covers 7 bases. The CDR3 loop spans 18 amino acids. J was trimmed by 6 bases and V by 7 bases; bases with no gene match: 22. From germline, CDR1 is MDHEN and CDR2 SYDVKM. Full variable domain (outside the CDR3, taken from reference TRBV28 and TRBJ2-3): DVKVTQSSRYLVKRTGEKVFLECVQDMDHENMFWYRQDPGLGLRLIYFSYDVKMKEKGDIPEGYSVSREKKERFSLILESASTNQTSMYLCASTVGGSGTTPRDTQYFGPGTRLTVL.

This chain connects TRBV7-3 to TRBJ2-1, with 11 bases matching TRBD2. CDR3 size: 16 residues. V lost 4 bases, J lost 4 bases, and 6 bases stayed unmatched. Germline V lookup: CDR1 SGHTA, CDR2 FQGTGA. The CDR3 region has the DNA TGTGCCAGCAGCTCAGTCGGACTAGCGGGTTACAATGAGCAGTTCTTC. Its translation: CASSSVGLAGYNEQFF.

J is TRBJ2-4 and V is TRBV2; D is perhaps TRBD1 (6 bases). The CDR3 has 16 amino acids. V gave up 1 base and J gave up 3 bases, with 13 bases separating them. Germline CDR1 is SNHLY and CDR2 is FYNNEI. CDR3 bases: TGTGCCAGCAGTGAAGTTAGGGGGTATCACAAAAACATTCAGTACTTC. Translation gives CASSEVRGYHKNIQYF.

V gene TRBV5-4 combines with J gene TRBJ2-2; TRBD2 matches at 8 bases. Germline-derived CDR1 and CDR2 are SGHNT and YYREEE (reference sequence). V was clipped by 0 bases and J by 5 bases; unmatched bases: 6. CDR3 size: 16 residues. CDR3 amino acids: CASSLARGGLTGELFF. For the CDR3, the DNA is TGTGCCAGCAGCTTGGCCCGGGGGGGGTTAACCGGGGAGCTGTTTTTT.

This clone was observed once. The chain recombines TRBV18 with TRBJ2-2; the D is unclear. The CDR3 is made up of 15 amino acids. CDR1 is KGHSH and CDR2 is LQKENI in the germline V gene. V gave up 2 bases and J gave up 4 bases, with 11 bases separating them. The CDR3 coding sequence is TGTGCCAGCTCACCAACTCGGCAAATCACCGGGGAGCTGTTTTTT. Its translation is CASSPTRQITGELFF. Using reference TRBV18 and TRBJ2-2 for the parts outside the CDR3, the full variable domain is NAGVMQNPRHLVRRRGQEARLRCSPMKGHSHVYWYRQLPEEGLKFMVYLQKENIIDESGMPKERFSAEFPKEGPSILRIQQVVRGDSAAYFCASSPTRQITGELFFGEGSRLTVL.

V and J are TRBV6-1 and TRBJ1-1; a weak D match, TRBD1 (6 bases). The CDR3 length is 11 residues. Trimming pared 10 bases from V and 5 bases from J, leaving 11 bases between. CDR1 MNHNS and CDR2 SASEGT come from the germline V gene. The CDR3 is CAIRRGTEAFF. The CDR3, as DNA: TGTGCCATTAGAAGGGGGACTGAAGCTTTCTTT.

In DNA form, the CDR3 reads TGTGCCAGCTCACCGACGGGGCAAGAGACCCAGTACTTC. Translated: CASSPTGQETQYF. The chain has TRBV18 and TRBJ2-5; D perhaps matches TRBD2 (5 bases). There are 13 residues in the CDR3. Germline V gene sequence: CDR1 KGHSH, CDR2 LQKENI. Trimming stripped 3 bases from V and 2 bases from J, with 7 bases between.

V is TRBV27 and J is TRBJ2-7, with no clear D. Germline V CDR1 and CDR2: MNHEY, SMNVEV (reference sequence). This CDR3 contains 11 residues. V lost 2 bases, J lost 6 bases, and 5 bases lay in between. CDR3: CASSLGLEQYF. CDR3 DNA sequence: TGTGCCAGCAGTTTAGGTCTCGAGCAGTACTTC.

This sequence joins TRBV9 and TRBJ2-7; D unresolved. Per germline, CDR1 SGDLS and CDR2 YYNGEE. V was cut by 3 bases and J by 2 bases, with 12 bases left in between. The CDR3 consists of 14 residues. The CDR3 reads CASSASSAAYEQYF. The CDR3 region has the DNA TGTGCCAGCAGCGCCTCGTCTGCCGCCTACGAGCAGTACTTC.

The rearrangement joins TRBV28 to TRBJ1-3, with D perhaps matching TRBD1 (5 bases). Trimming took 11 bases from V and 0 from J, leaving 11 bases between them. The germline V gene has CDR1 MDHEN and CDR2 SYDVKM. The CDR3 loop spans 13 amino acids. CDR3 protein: CAYGGSSGNTIYF. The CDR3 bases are TGTGCCTACGGGGGATCCTCTGGAAACACCATATATTTT.

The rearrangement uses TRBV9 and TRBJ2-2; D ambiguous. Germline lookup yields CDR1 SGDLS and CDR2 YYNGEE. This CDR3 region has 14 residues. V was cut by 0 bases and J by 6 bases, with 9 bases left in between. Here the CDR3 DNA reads TGTGCCAGCAGCGTAGGGGGTTTACCCGGGGAGCTGTTTTTT. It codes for CASSVGGLPGELFF. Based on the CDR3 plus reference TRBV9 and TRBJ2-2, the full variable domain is DSGVTQTPKHLITATGQRVTLRCSPRSGDLSVYWYQQSLDQGLQFLIQYYNGEERAKGNILERFSAQQFPDLHSELNLSSLELGDSALYFCASSVGGLPGELFFGEGSRLTVL.

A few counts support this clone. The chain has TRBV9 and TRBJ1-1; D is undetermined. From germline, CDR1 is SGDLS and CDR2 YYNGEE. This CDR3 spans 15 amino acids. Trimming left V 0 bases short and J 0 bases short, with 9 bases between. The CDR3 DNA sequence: TGTGCCAGCAGCGTAGGGGCTGGGATGAACACTGAAGCTTTCTTT. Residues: CASSVGAGMNTEAFF. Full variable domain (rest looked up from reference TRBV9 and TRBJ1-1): DSGVTQTPKHLITATGQRVTLRCSPRSGDLSVYWYQQSLDQGLQFLIQYYNGEERAKGNILERFSAQQFPDLHSELNLSSLELGDSALYFCASSVGAGMNTEAFFGQGTRLTVV.

DNA for the CDR3: TGTGCCAGCAGCCCCGGGTGGCTTTCCTACGAGCAGTACTTC. This codes for CASSPGWLSYEQYF. The chain recombines TRBV9 with TRBJ2-7; D is undetermined. Looked up from germline, CDR1 is SGDLS and CDR2 is YYNGEE. This CDR3 spans 14 amino acids. Trimming removed 4 bases at V and 1 base at J, with 12 bases between.

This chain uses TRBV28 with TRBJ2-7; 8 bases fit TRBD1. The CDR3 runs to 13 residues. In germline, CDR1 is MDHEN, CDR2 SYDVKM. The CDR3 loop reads CAILGQGSYEQYF. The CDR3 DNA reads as TGTGCTATTCTCGGACAGGGAAGCTACGAGCAGTACTTC.

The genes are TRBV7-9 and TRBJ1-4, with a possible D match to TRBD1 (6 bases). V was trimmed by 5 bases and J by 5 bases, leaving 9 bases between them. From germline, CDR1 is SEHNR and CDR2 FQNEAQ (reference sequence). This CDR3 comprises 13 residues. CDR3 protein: CASSRGQNEKLFF. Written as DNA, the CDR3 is TGTGCCAGCAGCCGTGGACAGAATGAAAAACTGTTTTTT.

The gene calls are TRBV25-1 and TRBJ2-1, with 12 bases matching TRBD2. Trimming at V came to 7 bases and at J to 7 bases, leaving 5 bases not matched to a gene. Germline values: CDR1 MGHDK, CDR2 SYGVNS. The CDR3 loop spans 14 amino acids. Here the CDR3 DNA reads TGTGCCAGCACTCTAGCGGGAGGGTTGAATGAGCAGTTCTTC. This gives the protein CASTLAGGLNEQFF.

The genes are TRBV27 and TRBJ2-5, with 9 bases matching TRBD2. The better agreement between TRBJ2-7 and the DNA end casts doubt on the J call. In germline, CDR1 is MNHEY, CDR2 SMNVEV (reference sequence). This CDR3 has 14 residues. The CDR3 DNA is TGTGCCAGCAGGCGGGGACTAGCCTCCTACGAGCAGTACTTC. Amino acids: CASRRGLASYEQYF.

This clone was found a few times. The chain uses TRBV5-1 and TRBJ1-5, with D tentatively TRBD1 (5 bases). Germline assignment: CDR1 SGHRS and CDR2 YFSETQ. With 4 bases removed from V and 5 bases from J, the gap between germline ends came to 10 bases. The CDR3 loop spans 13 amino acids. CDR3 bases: TGCGCCAGCAGCACCTCGACAGATCAGCCCCAGCATTTT. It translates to CASSTSTDQPQHF.

The CDR3 sequence: CASSPWGGNEQYF. In DNA form, the CDR3 reads TGTGCCAGCAGTCCCTGGGGGGGGAACGAGCAGTACTTC. The chain uses TRBV27 and TRBJ2-7; 7 nucleotides agree with TRBD2. With 5 bases clipped from V and 5 bases from J, the junction kept 6 bases outside the gene matches. There are 13 residues in the CDR3. Germline CDR1 reads MNHEY; CDR2 reads SMNVEV (reference sequence).

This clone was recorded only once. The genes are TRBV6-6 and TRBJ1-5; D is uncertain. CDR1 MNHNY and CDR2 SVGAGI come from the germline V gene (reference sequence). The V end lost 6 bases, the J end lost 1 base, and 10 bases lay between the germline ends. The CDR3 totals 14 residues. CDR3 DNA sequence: TGTGCCAGCAGCCCTGGACGAAGCAATCAGCCCCAGCATTTT. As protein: CASSPGRSNQPQHF.

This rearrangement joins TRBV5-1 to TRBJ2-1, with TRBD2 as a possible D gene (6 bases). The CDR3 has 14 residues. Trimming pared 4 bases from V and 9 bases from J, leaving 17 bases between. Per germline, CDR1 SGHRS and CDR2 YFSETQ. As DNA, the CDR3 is TGCGCCAGCAGCGGGGCCGGACTGGGAGGTGAGCAGTTCTTC. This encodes CASSGAGLGGEQFF.

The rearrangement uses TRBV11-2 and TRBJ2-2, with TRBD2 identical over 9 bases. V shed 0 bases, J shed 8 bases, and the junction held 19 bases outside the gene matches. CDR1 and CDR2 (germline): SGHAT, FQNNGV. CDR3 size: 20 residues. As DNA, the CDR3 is TGTGCCAGCAGCTTAGATAGGGAGGTAGCGGGAGAACGAGATGGTGGGGAGCTGTTTTTT. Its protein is CASSLDREVAGERDGGELFF.

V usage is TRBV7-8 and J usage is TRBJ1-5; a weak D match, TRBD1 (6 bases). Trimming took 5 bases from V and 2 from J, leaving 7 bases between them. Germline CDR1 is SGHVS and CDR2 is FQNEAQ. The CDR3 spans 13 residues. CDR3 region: CASSQGRNQPQHF. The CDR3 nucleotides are TGTGCCAGCAGCCAGGGGCGCAATCAGCCCCAGCATTTT.

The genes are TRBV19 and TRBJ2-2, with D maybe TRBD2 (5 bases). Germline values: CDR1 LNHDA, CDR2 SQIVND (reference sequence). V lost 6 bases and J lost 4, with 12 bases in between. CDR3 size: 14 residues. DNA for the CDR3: TGTGCCAGTAGCCCACTAGTTCGCACCGGGGAGCTGTTTTTT. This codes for CASSPLVRTGELFF. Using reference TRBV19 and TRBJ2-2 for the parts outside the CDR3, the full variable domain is DGGITQSPKYLFRKEGQNVTLSCEQNLNHDAMYWYRQDPGQGLRLIYYSQIVNDFQKGDIAEGYSVSREKKESFPLTVTSAQKNPTAFYLCASSPLVRTGELFFGEGSRLTVL.

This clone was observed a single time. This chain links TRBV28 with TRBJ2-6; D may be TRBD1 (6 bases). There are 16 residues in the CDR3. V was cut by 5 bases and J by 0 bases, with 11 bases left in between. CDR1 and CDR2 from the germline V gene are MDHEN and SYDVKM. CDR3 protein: CASSRTAYSGANVLTF. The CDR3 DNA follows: TGTGCCAGCAGTCGGACAGCGTACTCTGGGGCCAACGTCCTGACTTTC.

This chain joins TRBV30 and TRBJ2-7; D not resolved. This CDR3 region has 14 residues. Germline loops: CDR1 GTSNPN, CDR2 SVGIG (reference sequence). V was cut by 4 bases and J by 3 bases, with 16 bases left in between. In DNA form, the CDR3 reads TGTGCCTGGACCCCCGTTGAGCAGGACTACGAGCAGTACTTC. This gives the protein CAWTPVEQDYEQYF. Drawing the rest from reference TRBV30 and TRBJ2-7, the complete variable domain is SQTIHQWPATLVQPVGSPLSLECTVEGTSNPNLYWYRQAAGRGLQLLFYSVGIGQISSEVPQNLSASRPQDRQFILSSKKLLLSDSGFYLCAWTPVEQDYEQYFGPGTRLTVT.

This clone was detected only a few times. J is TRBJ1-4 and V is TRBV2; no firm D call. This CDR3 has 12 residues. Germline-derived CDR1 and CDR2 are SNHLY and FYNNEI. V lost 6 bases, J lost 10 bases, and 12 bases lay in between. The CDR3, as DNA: TGTGCCAGCAGGAACGAGGCTGGAAAACTGTTTTTT. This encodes CASRNEAGKLFF.

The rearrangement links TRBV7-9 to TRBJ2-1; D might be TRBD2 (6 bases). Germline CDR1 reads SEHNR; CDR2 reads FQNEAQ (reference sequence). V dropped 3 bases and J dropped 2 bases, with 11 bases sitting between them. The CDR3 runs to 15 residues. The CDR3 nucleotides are TGTGCCAGCAGCTTGGAGGGAGGAACCTACAATGAGCAGTTCTTC. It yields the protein CASSLEGGTYNEQFF.